Listed below are T cell receptor beta chains from one sample, sequenced in a study of control samples from healthy donors and cancer patients. Generated by immunoSEQ multiplex PCR, the TCRdb table keeps only in-frame clones and is missing some. The data contain roughly 59,000 clones, more than 85% of them singletons. Sequenced sample: PBMCs. These receptors were taken from a middle-aged man with colorectal cancer. Both conserved end residues are part of each CDR3. Each record gives: J gene, V gene, clone size, D gene, CDR3 protein, CDR3 DNA. A D gene is named only where the DNA matches it firmly. Clone size is shown for a subset of rows, as once, few, many or a class of expanded clone.

>TRBJ2-1|TRBV19|.|TRBD2
CATRKGLASYNEQFF
TGTGCCACACGGAAGGGACTAGCGTCCTACAATGAGCAGTTCTTC
>TRBJ2-3|TRBV7-3|.|.
CASSLLGVSTDTQYF
TGTGCCAGCAGCCTCTTGGGCGTAAGCACAGATACGCAGTATTTT
>TRBJ1-1|TRBV19|.|.
CASSIITGGTEAFF
TGTGCCAGTAGTATCATCACAGGAGGGACTGAAGCTTTCTTT
>TRBJ1-1|TRBV12-3/TRBV12-4|.|.
CASSLIGARKAFF
TGTGCCAGCAGTTTGATAGGGGCGAGGAAAGCTTTCTTT
>TRBJ1-4|TRBV5-1|.|TRBD1
CASSLGQDNEKLFF
TGCGCCAGCAGCTTAGGACAGGATAATGAAAAACTGTTTTTT
>TRBJ1-2|TRBV5-3|once|.
CARSVTWYGYTF
TGTGCCAGAAGCGTGACATGGTATGGCTACACCTTC
>TRBJ1-1|TRBV11-3|.|.
CASSQDAQAFF
TGTGCCAGCAGTCAAGACGCTCAGGCTTTCTTT
>TRBJ1-6|TRBV30|.|TRBD1
CAWQGGITNSPLHF
TGTGCCTGGCAGGGGGGTATTACCAATTCACCCCTCCACTTT
>TRBJ1-5|TRBV19|.|TRBD1
CASSVTPTGLNQPQHF
TGTGCCAGTAGTGTAACCCCGACAGGGTTAAATCAGCCCCAGCATTTT
>TRBJ1-5|TRBV6-5|few|.
CASRRRETYQPQHF
TGTGCCAGCAGACGCAGGGAAACCTATCAGCCCCAGCATTTT
>TRBJ2-3|TRBV19|.|.
CASRVGGGGNTQYF
TGTGCCAGTAGGGTAGGAGGGGGAGGAAATACGCAGTATTTT
>TRBJ1-2|TRBV6-5|.|TRBD1
CASSYEGTGSGYTF
TGTGCCAGCAGTTACGAGGGGACAGGGAGCGGCTACACCTTC
>TRBJ2-1|TRBV6-2/TRBV6-3|.|TRBD2
CASSRLGTSPYNEQFF
TGTGCCAGCAGCCGCCTCGGGACTAGCCCTTACAATGAGCAGTTCTTC
>TRBJ1-4|TRBV9|.|.
CASSVSVVGGEKLFF
TGTGCCAGCAGCGTATCTGTTGTAGGGGGTGAAAAACTGTTTTTT
>TRBJ1-1|TRBV6-6|once|.
CASCRGNTEAFF
TGTGCCAGCTGTAGGGGGAACACTGAAGCTTTCTTT
>TRBJ1-1|TRBV7-2|.|TRBD1
CASSRTTGLKEAFF
TGTGCCAGCAGCCGCACGACAGGGTTAAAGGAAGCTTTCTTT
>TRBJ2-3|TRBV5-1|.|.
CASSSVRGVASDTQYF
TGCGCCAGCAGCTCCGTTCGGGGAGTCGCTTCAGATACGCAGTATTTT
>TRBJ2-3|TRBV24-1|few|TRBD1
CATSSRTGGTDTQYF
TGTGCCACCAGTTCGCGGACAGGAGGCACAGATACGCAGTATTTT
>TRBJ1-5|TRBV2|.|TRBD1
CASSEGGQRINQPQHF
TGTGCCAGCAGTGAAGGGGGACAGAGAATCAATCAGCCCCAGCATTTT
>TRBJ2-5|TRBV5-5|.|TRBD1
CASSLSGTGGIGETQYF
TGTGCCAGCAGCCTATCCGGGACAGGGGGTATCGGAGAGACCCAGTACTTC
>TRBJ2-5|TRBV3-1/TRBV3-2|.|.
CASSQRGIQETQYF
TGTGCCAGCAGCCAAAGGGGAATCCAAGAGACCCAGTACTTC
>TRBJ1-1|TRBV12-3/TRBV12-4|.|.
CASSVSTGTEAFF
TGTGCCAGCAGCGTAAGCACGGGGACTGAAGCTTTCTTT
>TRBJ2-5|TRBV11-3|.|.
CASSLYRAKETQYF
TGTGCCAGCAGCTTATACAGGGCGAAGGAGACCCAGTACTTC
>TRBJ2-3|TRBV18|.|.
CASSPWGDVGTQYF
TGTGCCAGCTCACCATGGGGCGACGTCGGTACGCAGTATTTT
>TRBJ2-1|TRBV6-6|.|TRBD2
CASEPPGLAGNEQFF
TGTGCCAGCGAACCTCCGGGACTAGCTGGAAATGAGCAGTTCTTC
>TRBJ2-7|TRBV18|once|.
CASSPSSGVNPLGEQYF
TGTGCCAGCTCACCGTCCTCAGGGGTGAATCCTCTGGGCGAGCAGTACTTC
>TRBJ1-4|TRBV7-9|.|TRBD1
CASSLGAGQARNEKLFF
TGTGCCAGCAGCTTAGGCGCGGGACAGGCGCGTAATGAAAAACTGTTTTTT
>TRBJ1-3|TRBV9|.|.
CASQDLSGNTIYF
TGTGCCAGCCAGGATCTCTCTGGAAACACCATATATTTT
>TRBJ2-1|TRBV4-2|.|.
CASSPGGSYNEQFF
TGTGCCAGCAGCCCCGGGGGCAGTTACAATGAGCAGTTCTTC
>TRBJ1-5|TRBV6-1|.|TRBD1
CASSETGGWEPQHF
TGTGCCAGCAGTGAAACAGGGGGGTGGGAGCCCCAGCATTTT
>TRBJ1-1|TRBV29-1|.|.
CSAMVGGDTEAFF
TGCAGCGCTATGGTCGGGGGGGACACTGAAGCTTTCTTT
>TRBJ1-4|TRBV4-2|.|TRBD1
CASSQRDRGGKLFF
TGTGCCAGCAGCCAACGGGACAGGGGCGGAAAACTGTTTTTT
>TRBJ2-7|TRBV29-1|once|TRBD1
CSVRGDRGYEQYF
TGCAGCGTGAGGGGGGACAGGGGTTACGAGCAGTACTTC
>TRBJ1-5|TRBV11-2|.|.
CTSSDFDGNQPQHF
TGTACCAGTTCGGACTTTGACGGCAATCAGCCCCAGCATTTT
>TRBJ1-6|TRBV7-2|.|.
CASSIMPGAAPLHF
TGTGCCAGCAGCATCATGCCGGGGGCTGCACCCCTCCACTTT
>TRBJ2-1|TRBV12-2|once|.
CASRLGLAGTEFF
TGTGCAAGTCGCTTAGGGCTAGCGGGGACCGAGTTCTTC
>TRBJ1-1|TRBV18|.|TRBD1
CASSPTGARDTEAFF
TGTGCCAGCTCCCCTACAGGGGCTAGGGACACTGAAGCTTTCTTT
>TRBJ2-7|TRBV7-9|.|.
CASSHIPQAYEQYF
TGTGCCAGCAGCCACATTCCTCAAGCCTACGAGCAGTACTTC
>TRBJ2-1|TRBV19|.|TRBD1
CASSPTGQGKKDNEQFF
TGTGCCAGTAGTCCAACCGGACAGGGCAAAAAGGACAATGAGCAGTTCTTC
>TRBJ1-1|TRBV5-1|.|.
CASSLDRITEAFF
TGCGCCAGCAGCTTGGATAGGATTACTGAAGCTTTCTTT
>TRBJ1-4|TRBV11-3|.|.
CASSGRTGGPFEKLFF
TGTGCCAGCAGCGGCCGGACGGGCGGACCGTTTGAAAAACTGTTTTTT
>TRBJ1-2|TRBV25-1|once|TRBD1
CASSVGGGQPYGYTF
TGTGCCAGCAGTGTTGGGGGGGGACAGCCCTATGGCTACACCTTC
>TRBJ1-4|TRBV5-1|.|.
CASSPQALQNEKLFF
TGCGCCAGCAGCCCACAGGCGTTACAGAATGAAAAACTGTTTTTT
>TRBJ2-3|TRBV7-9|.|.
CASSLSTSDTQYF
TGTGCCAGCAGCTTAAGTACGTCAGATACGCAGTATTTT
>TRBJ2-1|TRBV7-2|.|TRBD2
CASSLTSGAGNEQFF
TGTGCCAGCAGCTTGACTAGCGGGGCAGGGAATGAGCAGTTCTTC
>TRBJ1-1|TRBV11-2|.|.
CASSFGPGVTEAFF
TGTGCCAGCAGTTTTGGACCGGGGGTAACTGAAGCTTTCTTT
>TRBJ2-5|TRBV11-3|.|.
CASSLRGKEETQYF
TGTGCCAGCAGTTTAAGGGGCAAAGAAGAGACCCAGTACTTC
>TRBJ2-3|TRBV24-1|few|TRBD2
CATSASSGFSTDTQYF
TGTGCCACCAGTGCCTCTAGCGGGTTTAGCACAGATACGCAGTATTTT
>TRBJ1-2|TRBV6-2/TRBV6-3|.|.
CASSPLTRTVYGYTF
TGTGCCAGCAGCCCGCTCACTCGGACAGTCTATGGCTACACCTTC